This section outlines one T cell receptor beta chain sequence together with its context. Its antigen is undetermined. The sample belongs to a study of radiation and T cells in renal cell carcinoma. At the level of the study: Nephrectomy followed 15 Gy stereotactic body radiation by 4 weeks. Study results and limitations: Baseline intratumoral clonotype presence is unknown without pretreatment biopsies. Top tumor clonotypes rose in blood 2 weeks post-radiation, then contracted.

Produced via immunoSEQ multiplex PCR; TCRdb's table is partial and in-frame only. The sample yields 120,000 or so clones, 75% to 85% seen once. Time point meaning: blood 2 weeks post-SBRT. Specified treatment: 15 Gy SBRT to primary tumor, nephrectomy 4 weeks later. This renal cell carcinoma was of the clear cell type. CDR1 SGHTA and CDR2 FQGNSA come from the germline V gene. V gave up 0 bases and J gave up 0 bases, with 15 bases separating them. The CDR3 covers 18 residues. Source: blood, taken from a patient whose treatment included radiotherapy and nephrectomy. The source is a woman aged 55-70 years with renal cell carcinoma. The genes are TRBV7-2 and TRBJ2-1; either TRBD1 or TRBD2 may fit D (6 bases each). CDR3 DNA sequence: TGTGCCAGCAGCTTAGCGGGGGGCCTCGCAAACTCCTACAATGAGCAGTTCTTC. It translates to CASSLAGGLANSYNEQFF.